A single sample gave rise to the 17 T cell receptor beta chains below, sequenced in a study of type 1 and type 2 diabetes patients. Genomic DNA was the PCR template. A primer set of 30 forward and 13 reverse primers amplified the CDR3. One entry per CDR3 protein results from TCRdb running MiXCR on the multiplex PCR reads. The sample contains 270,000 or so distinct CDR3 sequences, more than 40% of which appear only once. Sequenced sample: peripheral blood mononuclear cells (PBMCs). These receptors all stem from a man aged 18-30 years with type 2 diabetes.

This clonotype was seen a few times. The rearrangement links TRBV7-2 to TRBJ1-2, with 7 bases fitting TRBD1. The V gene end was trimmed by 5 bases and the J gene end by 4 bases; junction bases not matched to a gene: 16. Germline CDR1 SGHTA, CDR2 FQGNSA. There are 17 residues in the CDR3. The CDR3 protein is CASSPGGGTGLIYGYTF. CDR3 nucleotides: TGTGCCAGCAGCCCAGGAGGGGGCACAGGGCTTATCTATGGCTACACCTTC. The variable domain in full, with the rest retrieved from reference TRBV7-2 and TRBJ1-2, is GAGVSQSPSNKVTEKGKDVELRCDPISGHTALYWYRQSLGQGLEFLIYFQGNSAPDKSGLPSDRFSAERTGGSVSTLTIQRTQQEDSAVYLCASSPGGGTGLIYGYTFGSGTRLTVV.

The CDR3 bases are TGCGCCAGCAGCTTGGGACAGATTTTAACTAACTATGGCTACACCTTC. It encodes CASSLGQILTNYGYTF. V gene TRBV10-2 combines with J gene TRBJ1-2, with 7 bases aligning to TRBD1. Germline CDR1 WSHSY, CDR2 SAAADI. The V and J ends lost 6 bases and 0 bases, in that order; junction bases with no gene match: 10. The CDR3 sequence is 16 residues long.

This rearrangement joins TRBV19 to TRBJ2-3, with 7 bases lining up with TRBD1. With V trimmed by 3 bases and J by 1 base, 1 base remained unmatched. Germline-derived CDR1 and CDR2 are LNHDA and SQIVND (reference sequence). The CDR3 covers 14 residues. The CDR3: CASSIGTGTDTQYF. CDR3 nucleotides: TGTGCCAGTAGTATCGGGACAGGCACAGATACGCAGTATTTT.

This clonotype was found a few times. The chain employs TRBV27 and TRBJ1-6; D gene unclear. CDR1 and CDR2 from the germline V gene are MNHEY and SMNVEV (reference sequence). This CDR3 comprises 13 residues. Trimming took off 0 bases at V and 11 bases at J, with 8 bases between the two ends. CDR3 sequence reads: CASSLSERAPLHF. CDR3 nucleotide sequence: TGTGCCAGCAGTTTATCGGAGCGAGCACCCCTCCACTTT.

The chain uses TRBV5-1 and TRBJ1-1; possibly TRBD1 for D (5 bases). With 4 bases removed from V and 3 bases from J, the gap between germline ends came to 16 bases. This CDR3 region has 15 residues. In germline, CDR1 is SGHRS, CDR2 YFSETQ. CDR3 region: CASSARGLGDTEAFF. The CDR3 bases are TGCGCCAGCAGCGCACGTGGCCTGGGGGACACTGAAGCTTTCTTT.

The sample holds a few counts of this clonotype. This sequence joins TRBV20-1 and TRBJ2-5; maybe TRBD2 (7 bases). From germline, CDR1 is DFQATT and CDR2 SNEGSKA (reference sequence). CDR3 size: 13 residues. The CDR3 nucleotides read TGCAGCTCGGGGGGCGGGCACCAAGAGACCCAGTACTTC. Amino acid sequence: CSSGGGHQETQYF.

There are many counts of this clonotype. The chain recombines TRBV10-1 with TRBJ1-2; D not resolved. The CDR3 spans 14 residues. V was clipped by 5 bases and J by 0 bases, with 10 bases between them. Germline V lookup: CDR1 WNHNN, CDR2 SYGVQD (reference sequence). The CDR3 nucleotides read TGCGCCAGCAGTCCTGGACGGACTAACTATGGCTACACCTTC. It translates to CASSPGRTNYGYTF.

The V call is TRBV5-1, the J call TRBJ1-1; D gene unclear. Per germline, CDR1 SGHRS and CDR2 YFSETQ. The CDR3 sequence is 14 residues long. V gave up 0 bases and J gave up 5 bases, with 11 bases separating them. CDR3 in amino acids: CASSLDLLGTEAFF. For the CDR3, the DNA is TGCGCCAGCAGCTTGGACCTACTGGGGACTGAAGCTTTCTTT.

V usage is TRBV19 and J usage is TRBJ2-2; 8 nucleotides agree with TRBD1. The germline gives CDR1 LNHDA, CDR2 SQIVND (reference sequence). The CDR3 loop spans 15 amino acids. V dropped 7 bases and J dropped 1; count of bases not matched to a gene: 5. The CDR3 coding sequence is TGTGCCAGTATGCGGGACAGGATGAACACCGGGGAGCTGTTTTTT. This sequence encodes CASMRDRMNTGELFF.

V gene TRBV28 combines with J gene TRBJ2-7; D perhaps matches TRBD1 (5 bases). The CDR3 length is 14 residues. The V gene's germline CDR1 is MDHEN and CDR2 SYDVKM. V gave up 3 bases and J gave up 2 bases, with 11 bases separating them. As DNA, the CDR3 is TGTGCCAGCAGTTTCGGACACCTAACCTACGAGCAGTACTTC. Translated: CASSFGHLTYEQYF.

V and J are TRBV7-2 and TRBJ1-2, with 9 bases identical to TRBD1. V was clipped by 4 bases and J by 4 bases; unmatched bases: 13. Germline V gene data show CDR1 as SGHTA and CDR2 as FQGNSA. This CDR3 is 17 amino acids long. The DNA for the CDR3 is TGTGCCAGCAGCTCGATGGGACAGGGCACATCCGGCTATGGCTACACCTTC. This encodes CASSSMGQGTSGYGYTF.

This chain uses TRBV7-9 with TRBJ2-1; D gene ambiguous. This CDR3 has 18 amino acids. V lost 2 bases and J lost 0, with 17 bases in between. CDR1 and CDR2 from the germline V gene are SEHNR and FQNEAQ (reference sequence). CDR3 DNA: TGTGCCAGCAGCTTAAGGCCCAACAGCTTGAGCTCCTACAATGAGCAGTTCTTC. This gives the protein CASSLRPNSLSSYNEQFF.

Concerning this clonotype: Its ends do not fully match the called genes, so a read error is possible. The gene calls are TRBV7-8 and TRBJ1-1, with 7 bases fitting TRBD1. This CDR3 comprises 18 residues. Germline V gene lookup returns CDR1 SGHVS and CDR2 FQNEAQ. CDR3 nucleotides: TGTGCCAGCAGCTCCAGACAGGGAGGGACTCATGCGAACACTGAAGCTCTCTTT. Translated: CASSSRQGGTHANTEALF.

J is TRBJ2-7 and V is TRBV20-1; tentative D call: TRBD2 (5 bases). V lost 3 bases and J 6 bases, leaving 12 bases between the germline ends. CDR1 is DFQATT, CDR2 SNEGSKA, per germline (reference sequence). The CDR3 covers 12 residues. In nucleotides, the CDR3 is TGCAGTGCTAGCGTGAGGGTTGGCGAGCAGTACTTC. This encodes CSASVRVGEQYF.

About this clonotype itself: The CDR3 end shows no conserved phenylalanine or tryptophan, and so a read error is likely. The chain joins TRBV10-2 to TRBJ2-3, with TRBD1 as a possible D gene (6 bases). The CDR3 loop spans 14 amino acids. The V gene lost 11 bases and the J gene lost 2 bases, with 17 bases spanning the gap. The germline V gene encodes CDR1 WSHSY and CDR2 SAAADI. The CDR3 loop reads CAASRGGNTDTQYI. CDR3 in DNA: TGCGCCGCAAGTCGTGGGGGCAACACAGATACGCAGTATATT.

In this sample, this clonotype turned up a few times. V is TRBV30 and J is TRBJ1-2; unclear D gene. CDR3 length: 12 residues. V was cut by 1 base and J by 7 bases, with 10 bases left in between. Germline V gene data show CDR1 as GTSNPN and CDR2 as SVGIG (reference sequence). The CDR3 DNA sequence: TGTGCCTGGAGTGGACGGGCCTCTGGCTACACCTTC. Amino acids: CAWSGRASGYTF.

The chain joins TRBV20-1 to TRBJ1-1; TRBD1 might be the D (6 bases). Deletions cut 3 bases from V and 4 bases from J, with 9 bases between. Germline CDR1 and CDR2: DFQATT and SNEGSKA (reference sequence). The CDR3 sequence is 12 residues long. The CDR3 loop is CSASSGATEAFF. The CDR3, as DNA: TGCAGTGCTAGTTCGGGGGCCACTGAAGCTTTCTTT.